This T cell receptor (beta chain) was found in a study of blood T cell repertoires in COVID-19. Study background: The samples span acute and convalescent COVID-19 from the United States, Italy and Spain.

Assay: immunoSEQ multiplex PCR; the TCRdb copy retains only in-frame clones and omits some. The sample has some 150,000 clones, approximately 73% seen once; the top ten hold 4.2%. The CDR3 has 12 residues. V was pared by 7 bases and J by 8 bases, with 7 bases of the junction left unmatched. Germline V gene lookup returns CDR1 MDHEN and CDR2 SYDVKM. The genes are TRBV28 and TRBJ1-2; 7 nucleotides agree with TRBD1. Sequencing used peripheral blood. The TCR comes from a man aged 55 to 69 with acute or convalescent COVID-19. Written as DNA, the CDR3 is TGTGCCAGCACCTTCGGACAGGTGGGCTACACCTTC. It yields the protein CASTFGQVGYTF.